What follows are 20 T cell receptor beta chains derived from one specimen sequenced in a study of blood T cell repertoires in COVID-19. Libraries were prepared by immunoSEQ multiplex PCR; TCRdb keeps only in-frame clonotypes and omits some of them. In the table there are a few hundred thousand clones, about nine tenths of which are singletons. Sequences were obtained from PBMCs or T cells enriched from blood (not recorded which). These receptors were obtained from a middle-aged woman with acute COVID-19.

V gene TRBV30 combines with J gene TRBJ1-2; D possibly corresponds to TRBD1 (6 bases). Germline V gene data show CDR1 as GTSNPN and CDR2 as SVGIG (reference sequence). V was shortened by 1 base and J by 1 base, with 16 bases between the two germline ends. This CDR3 has 16 residues. The CDR3 DNA reads TGTGCCTGGAGTGAAACAGGGAATGTGGATAACTATGGCTACACCTTC. Residues: CAWSETGNVDNYGYTF.

The rearrangement links TRBV2 to TRBJ2-2, with 13 bases identical to TRBD2. Germline V CDR1 and CDR2: SNHLY, FYNNEI. V trimming: 6 bases; J trimming: 6 bases; junction bases outside the gene matches: 4. The CDR3 extends over 15 amino acids. CDR3 nucleotide sequence: TGTGCCAGCAGGGGACTAGCGGGAACTCCCGGGGAGCTGTTTTTT. It specifies CASRGLAGTPGELFF.

The gene calls are TRBV30 and TRBJ1-1; the D gene is possibly TRBD1 (5 bases). The CDR3 spans 12 residues. With 2 bases removed from V and 11 bases from J, the gap between germline ends came to 15 bases. Germline V gives CDR1 GTSNPN, CDR2 SVGIG (reference sequence). In DNA, the CDR3 is TGTGCCTGGAGTCTGGGCCCAGGGAGGGCTTTCTTT. Its protein is CAWSLGPGRAFF.

The chain has TRBV14 and TRBJ1-1; D unclear. Trimming shortened V by 4 bases and J by 0 bases, and 12 bases separated the two germline ends. CDR3 size: 15 residues. CDR1 and CDR2 (germline): SGHDN, FVKESK. CDR3 sequence: CASSLVGGMNTEAFF. The DNA for the CDR3 is TGTGCCAGCAGCCTAGTGGGAGGAATGAACACTGAAGCTTTCTTT.

V usage is TRBV6-2 or TRBV6-3 and J usage is TRBJ2-7; TRBD1 is a possible D gene (6 bases). This CDR3 has 15 residues. V lost 3 bases, J lost 2 bases, and 14 bases lay in between. Looked up from germline, CDR1 is MNHEY and CDR2 is SVGEGT. This CDR3 reads CASSYTGQGAYEQYV. In DNA, the CDR3 is TGTGCCAGCAGTTATACAGGGCAGGGAGCCTACGAGCAGTACGTC.

The rearrangement joins TRBV28 to TRBJ1-4; tentative D call: TRBD1 (5 bases). Germline CDR1 reads MDHEN; CDR2 reads SYDVKM. The ends were cut back, 3 bases at V and 6 bases at J, with 11 bases in the middle. The CDR3 loop spans 14 amino acids. CDR3 in DNA: TGTGCCAGCAGTTTCGGGCAGGGCCATGAAAAACTGTTTTTT. Protein sequence: CASSFGQGHEKLFF.

The rearrangement joins TRBV30 to TRBJ2-3; TRBD2 is a possible D gene (6 bases). CDR3 length: 13 amino acids. The germline V and J ends were trimmed by 3 bases and 2 bases, with 9 bases remaining between them. Germline CDR1 is GTSNPN and CDR2 is SVGIG (reference sequence). CDR3 in amino acids: CAWRGLPTDTQYF. The CDR3, as DNA: TGTGCCTGGAGGGGACTTCCCACAGATACGCAGTATTTT.

The chain employs TRBV10-3 and TRBJ2-5, with 7 nucleotides matching TRBD2. With V trimmed by 2 bases and J by 5 bases, 8 bases remained unmatched. Germline V gives CDR1 ENHRY, CDR2 SYGVKD. The CDR3 has 15 residues. The CDR3 is CAISEASRGVETQYF. Here the CDR3 DNA reads TGTGCCATCAGTGAGGCGAGCCGGGGGGTTGAGACCCAGTACTTC.

The CDR3 spells CASSFSGTGDYNEQFF. CDR3 DNA sequence: TGTGCCAGCAGCTTTTCAGGGACAGGGGACTACAATGAGCAGTTCTTC. This sequence joins TRBV5-5 and TRBJ2-1, with 10 bases matching TRBD1. The ends lost 2 bases at V and 3 bases at J; junction bases unmatched: 5. The CDR3 runs to 16 residues. From germline, CDR1 is SGHKS and CDR2 YYEKEE (reference sequence).

This clone has only one observation. The genes are TRBV15 and TRBJ2-4, with D perhaps matching TRBD1 (5 bases). V dropped 0 bases and J dropped 2 bases, with 11 bases sitting between them. The CDR3 has 16 amino acids. Per germline, CDR1 LNHNV and CDR2 YYDKDF (reference sequence). CDR3 bases: TGTGCCACCAGCAGAGATCGAGACAGCCCCAAAAACATTCAGTACTTC. It yields the protein CATSRDRDSPKNIQYF.

The count of this clone is one. J is TRBJ1-2 and V is TRBV27, with a weak D call TRBD1 (5 bases). Trimming stripped 2 bases from V and 8 bases from J, with 18 bases between. The CDR3 is 15 amino acids. Germline V CDR1 and CDR2: MNHEY, SMNVEV (reference sequence). Here the CDR3 DNA reads TGTGCCAGCAGTTTACGGGGGGGAGGATCGAAAGGCTACACCTTC. This encodes CASSLRGGGSKGYTF.

V and J are TRBV5-3 and TRBJ2-7, with 12 bases aligning to TRBD2. TRBV5-3 is sorted into the ORF group, with uncertain function. V was pared by 2 bases and J by 3 bases, with 12 bases of the junction left unmatched. This CDR3 has 18 residues. In DNA, the CDR3 is TGTGCCAGAAGCTTACGGACTAGCGGGATGTCGAGGGGCTACGAGCAGTACGTC. Encoded protein: CARSLRTSGMSRGYEQYV.

This rearrangement joins TRBV7-9 to TRBJ2-1; TRBD1 aligns across 12 bases. The CDR3 consists of 13 residues. Per germline, CDR1 SEHNR and CDR2 FQNEAQ (reference sequence). With 5 bases clipped from V and 10 bases from J, the junction kept 3 bases outside the gene matches. The CDR3 DNA is TGTGCCAGCAGCCTGGGACAGGGGGCAGAGCAGTTCTTC. This gives the protein CASSLGQGAEQFF.

This clone was detected a few times. This chain uses TRBV11-2 with TRBJ1-2; D is uncertain. V was clipped by 5 bases and J by 4 bases, with 14 bases between them. Germline V gives CDR1 SGHAT, CDR2 FQNNGV. The CDR3 runs 14 residues. The CDR3 DNA reads as TGTGCCAGCAGCCCGGCGGGCCTTGGCTATGGCTACACCTTC. The encoded protein is CASSPAGLGYGYTF.

The chain employs TRBV7-3 and TRBJ2-7, with D perhaps matching TRBD2 (7 bases). This CDR3 has 14 residues. Per germline, CDR1 SGHTA and CDR2 FQGTGA. Trimming stripped 5 bases from V and 5 bases from J, with 16 bases between. The CDR3 is CASSTGGPSNEQYF. The CDR3 nucleotides read TGTGCCAGCAGCACCGGGGGGCCGAGCAACGAGCAGTACTTC.

The chain recombines TRBV4-3 with TRBJ2-3; D is uncertain. CDR3 size: 14 residues. V was pared by 1 base and J by 2 bases, with 7 bases between. CDR1 and CDR2 from the germline V gene are LGHNA and YSLEER. The CDR3 sequence is CASSQVMSTDTQYF. CDR3 bases: TGCGCCAGCAGCCAAGTTATGTCCACAGATACGCAGTATTTT.

This chain uses TRBV7-8 with TRBJ1-1; no clear D gene. Germline CDR1 SGHVS, CDR2 FQNEAQ. V lost 5 bases to trimming and J lost 5 bases, with 12 bases between them. CDR3 length: 13 amino acids. For the CDR3, the DNA is TGTGCCAGCAGCCCCCCGGTTTGGACTGAAGCTTTCTTT. Amino acids: CASSPPVWTEAFF.

The chain carries TRBV11-2 and TRBJ1-1, with D possibly being TRBD1 (6 bases). There are 16 residues in the CDR3. Looked up from germline, CDR1 is SGHAT and CDR2 is FQNNGV. The V and J ends lost 0 bases and 3 bases respectively, with 14 bases between them. The CDR3 protein is CASSLDPGQPHTEAFF. DNA of the CDR3: TGTGCCAGCAGCTTAGATCCCGGACAGCCGCACACTGAAGCTTTCTTT.

This chain links TRBV7-9 with TRBJ1-5; no clear D. Germline V gene lookup returns CDR1 SEHNR and CDR2 FQNEAQ (reference sequence). This CDR3 is built from 16 residues. V gave up 4 bases and J gave up 0 bases, with 13 bases separating them. In DNA form, the CDR3 reads TGTGCCAGCAGCTCTCGGGTCTTTTATAGCAATCAGCCCCAGCATTTT. As protein: CASSSRVFYSNQPQHF.

The rearrangement joins TRBV21-1 to TRBJ1-2. TRBV21-1 is assigned pseudogene status. There are 13 residues in the CDR3. CDR3 nucleotide sequence: TGTGCCAGCAGCAATGGAGGGGACTATGGCTACACCTTC. The encoded protein is CASSNGGDYGYTF.